The sequence of this T cell receptor beta chain was determined in a study of blood T cells in healthy people across ages. This clonotype was counted between two and nine times. CDR3 length: 14 residues. V shed 2 bases and J 6 bases; nucleotides not matched to a gene: 4. A sample-barcoded 5' primer and a J-beta primer mix were used in a second PCR of about 6 to 12 cycles. TCRdb re-called the 5' RACE reads with MiXCR, one entry per CDR3 protein. Of fewer than 950,000 distinct CDR3 sequences listed, about 48% were seen once; the top ten hold approximately 40%. The chain employs TRBV12-3 or TRBV12-4 and TRBJ2-3; 8 bases fit TRBD1. The TCR sequence derives from a man older than 75 in good health. What was sequenced was blood. In nucleotides, the CDR3 is TGTGCCAGCAGTTTACCAGGGGGCTGGGATACGCAGTATTTT. Its protein product is CASSLPGGWDTQYF.